Listed here are 14 T cell receptor beta chains from one sample, sequenced in a study of blood T cell repertoires in COVID-19. TCRdb keeps only in-frame clones here, not all; method: immunoSEQ multiplex PCR. The sample consists of approximately 150,000 clones, roughly 90% of them appearing once. The specimen sequenced was peripheral blood. These receptors were collected from a man in his 70s with active COVID-19.

This clone is a singleton in its sample. The chain employs TRBV7-9 and TRBJ2-3, with TRBD2 identical over 7 bases. The V gene's germline CDR1 is SEHNR and CDR2 FQNEAQ (reference sequence). V trimming: 8 bases; J trimming: 0 bases; junction bases outside the gene matches: 5. This CDR3 has 14 amino acids. The CDR3 coding sequence is TGTGCCAGCCAGGGAGGGCCGAGCACAGATACGCAGTATTTT. Translation: CASQGGPSTDTQYF. Variable domain in full (rest from reference TRBV7-9 and TRBJ2-3): DTGVSQNPRHKITKRGQNVTFRCDPISEHNRLYWYRQTLGQGPEFLTYFQNEAQLEKSRLLSDRFSAERPKGSFSTLEIQRTEQGDSAMYLCASQGGPSTDTQYFGPGTRLTVL.

The rearrangement links TRBV9 to TRBJ1-3; 8 bases map to TRBD1. V shed 5 bases and J 0 bases; nucleotides not matched to a gene: 10. CDR1 and CDR2 (germline): SGDLS, YYNGEE. The CDR3 contains 17 residues. In nucleotides, the CDR3 is TGTGCCAGCAGTGCAACTACAGGGGGGTACTCTGGAAACACCATATATTTT. Its protein is CASSATTGGYSGNTIYF.

V usage is TRBV5-8 and J usage is TRBJ1-5; TRBD1 might be the D (5 bases). This CDR3 is 15 amino acids long. Germline V CDR1 and CDR2: SGHTS, YDEGEE. Trimming pared 2 bases from V and 1 base from J, leaving 10 bases between. The CDR3 nucleotides read TGTGCCAGCAGCTTATTAGGGGTGAGCAATCAGCCCCAGCATTTT. Amino acid sequence: CASSLLGVSNQPQHF.

This clone was picked up one time. CDR3 region: CATSDQKTATYGYTF. Written as DNA, the CDR3 is TGTGCCACCAGTGACCAAAAGACAGCTACCTATGGCTACACCTTC. The chain combines TRBV24-1 with TRBJ1-2, with D maybe TRBD1 (5 bases). Germline CDR1 is KGHDR and CDR2 is SFDVKD. Trimming shortened V by 4 bases and J by 4 bases, and 15 bases separated the two germline ends. CDR3 size: 15 residues.

In this sample, this clone turned up once. The genes are TRBV7-9 and TRBJ2-3; TRBD1 aligns across 7 bases. The germline V gene has CDR1 SEHNR and CDR2 FQNEAQ (reference sequence). Trimming took 5 bases from V and 2 from J; bases not matched to a gene: 7. The CDR3 length is 15 residues. CDR3 amino acids: CASSPRQGLTDTQYF. As DNA, the CDR3 is TGTGCCAGCAGCCCCCGACAGGGCCTCACAGATACGCAGTATTTT.

The rearrangement links TRBV6-1 to TRBJ2-7; possible D gene TRBD2, 5 bases. Germline V gene sequence: CDR1 MNHNS, CDR2 SASEGT. V gave up 0 bases and J gave up 3 bases, with 18 bases separating them. The CDR3 sequence is 17 residues long. CDR3 coding DNA: TGTGCCAGCAGTGAAGCGCCGGGGTCCGGTAGGCACTACGAGCAGTACTTC. It is translated as CASSEAPGSGRHYEQYF.

This clone was detected once. This chain connects TRBV19 to TRBJ2-1, with D possibly being TRBD2 (6 bases). The CDR3 is 13 residues long. Germline V gene lookup returns CDR1 LNHDA and CDR2 SQIVND (reference sequence). V was trimmed by 2 bases and J by 8 bases, leaving 10 bases between them. The CDR3 loop reads CASSITGDHEQFF. Written as DNA, the CDR3 is TGTGCCAGTAGTATAACGGGGGACCATGAGCAGTTCTTC. Full variable domain (outside the CDR3, taken from reference TRBV19 and TRBJ2-1): DGGITQSPKYLFRKEGQNVTLSCEQNLNHDAMYWYRQDPGQGLRLIYYSQIVNDFQKGDIAEGYSVSREKKESFPLTVTSAQKNPTAFYLCASSITGDHEQFFGPGTRLTVL.

The rearrangement links TRBV3-1 (or the pseudogene TRBV3-2) to TRBJ1-1, with 8 bases fitting TRBD1. V trimming: 1 base; J trimming: 4 bases; junction bases outside the gene matches: 11. CDR1 and CDR2 (germline): LGHDT, YNNKEL (reference sequence). The CDR3 totals 17 residues. The CDR3 DNA reads TGTGCCAGCAGCCAAGGTGCTCAGGGGGCTTTTGGCACTGAAGCTTTCTTT. Translating it yields CASSQGAQGAFGTEAFF.

This chain uses TRBV11-2 with TRBJ2-5; maybe TRBD2 (6 bases). The V end was cut by 4 bases, the J end by 0 bases, with 12 bases between. The CDR3 sequence is 15 residues long. Germline V CDR1 and CDR2: SGHAT, FQNNGV. For the CDR3, the DNA is TGTGCCAGCAGCTGGGGTGGGGGGTACCAAGAGACCCAGTACTTC. It yields the protein CASSWGGGYQETQYF.

Here the CDR3 DNA reads TGTGCCAGCAGCTTAGGCCAGGGATGGGGCTACACCTTC. This translates into CASSLGQGWGYTF. This rearrangement joins TRBV11-2 to TRBJ1-2, with TRBD1 as a possible D gene (5 bases). Between the trimmed V and J ends, which lost 1 base and 8 bases, there was a span of 11 bases. The CDR3 covers 13 residues. Germline V CDR1 and CDR2: SGHAT, FQNNGV.

This sequence joins TRBV5-4 and TRBJ2-5; weak D call: TRBD1 (6 bases). Trimming removed 1 base from V and 2 bases from J, with 9 bases in between. Germline assignment: CDR1 SGHNT and CDR2 YYREEE (reference sequence). The CDR3 loop spans 14 amino acids. The chain's CDR3 is CASSLRTEQETQYF. The CDR3 DNA reads as TGTGCCAGCAGCTTGCGGACAGAACAAGAGACCCAGTACTTC.

V is TRBV27 and J is TRBJ2-7; 8 nucleotides agree with TRBD1. This CDR3 contains 17 residues. Germline V lookup: CDR1 MNHEY, CDR2 SMNVEV (reference sequence). With 6 bases clipped from V and 0 bases from J, the junction kept 13 bases outside the gene matches. CDR3 nucleotides: TGTGCCAGCAGCCCTCCTCCGGGACAGGCAACCTCCTACGAGCAGTACTTC. Amino acids: CASSPPPGQATSYEQYF.

The DNA for the CDR3 is TGTGCCTGGAGCGCAGGGTTTGGGACTGAAGCTTTCTTT. Translating it yields CAWSAGFGTEAFF. The genes are TRBV30 and TRBJ1-1; a possible D gene is TRBD1 (5 bases). V lost 3 bases to trimming and J lost 5 bases, with 13 bases between them. Germline V gene sequence: CDR1 GTSNPN, CDR2 SVGIG (reference sequence). This CDR3 contains 13 residues.

The chain employs TRBV28 and TRBJ1-1, with 12 bases matching TRBD1. The J segment lost 5 bases and the V segment lost 6 bases, leaving 4 bases of the junction unmatched. Germline values: CDR1 MDHEN, CDR2 SYDVKM. There are 14 residues in the CDR3. The CDR3 reads CASRGTGGGTEAFF. The CDR3 coding sequence is TGTGCCAGCAGGGGGACAGGGGGCGGGACTGAAGCTTTCTTT.